The rows below give T cell receptor beta chains drawn from one sample of a study of T cells in Graves' hyperthyroidism and ophthalmopathy. MiXCR was run by TCRdb on the multiplex PCR reads, yielding one entry per CDR3 protein. Of around 520,000 distinct CDR3 sequences in the sample, approximately 25% were seen once. Specimen: blood. These receptor sequences come from a woman in her 30s with Graves' ophthalmopathy. Both conserved end residues are part of each CDR3. The order of the fields is D gene, clone size, J gene, V gene, CDR3 protein, CDR3 DNA. A D gene is named only where the DNA matches it firmly. Clone size is not always given. Where it is, it says once, few, many or a class for expanded clones.

d_gene: NA
abundance: many
j_gene: TRBJ1-1
v_gene: TRBV7-8
CDR3aa: CASSSLPVPNTEAFF
CDR3nt: TGTGCCAGCAGCTCCCTCCCGGTCCCGAACACTGAAGCTTTCTTT

d_gene: NA
abundance: many
j_gene: TRBJ2-3
v_gene: TRBV7-2
CDR3aa: CASSPQWADTQYF
CDR3nt: TGTGCCAGCAGCCCGCAGTGGGCAGATACGCAGTATTTT

d_gene: TRBD2
abundance: NA
j_gene: TRBJ2-5
v_gene: TRBV6-4
CDR3aa: CASSDPSGGRRETQYF
CDR3nt: TGTGCCAGCAGTGACCCTAGCGGGGGCCGTAGAGAGACCCAGTACTTC

d_gene: NA
abundance: many
j_gene: TRBJ1-2
v_gene: TRBV20-1
CDR3aa: CSARDRAVTNYGYTF
CDR3nt: TGCAGTGCTAGAGATCGGGCAGTTACTAACTATGGCTACACCTTC

d_gene: NA
abundance: NA
j_gene: TRBJ2-2
v_gene: TRBV6-1
CDR3aa: CASSEYGGTNTGELFF
CDR3nt: TGTGCCAGCAGTGAATACGGCGGAACGAACACCGGGGAGCTGTTTTTT

d_gene: NA
abundance: many
j_gene: TRBJ1-5
v_gene: TRBV2
CDR3aa: CASSQTDGYSNQPQHF
CDR3nt: TGTGCCAGCAGCCAGACGGATGGTTATAGCAATCAGCCCCAGCATTTT

d_gene: TRBD2
abundance: many
j_gene: TRBJ2-5
v_gene: TRBV6-2/TRBV6-3
CDR3aa: CASSLTTSGKSEETQYF
CDR3nt: TGTGCCAGCAGTCTAACGACTAGCGGGAAATCTGAAGAGACCCAGTACTTC

d_gene: NA
abundance: many
j_gene: TRBJ1-5
v_gene: TRBV28
CDR3aa: CASSFGVPGMGQPQHF
CDR3nt: TGTGCCAGCAGTTTTGGAGTCCCCGGGATGGGTCAGCCCCAGCATTTT

d_gene: NA
abundance: NA
j_gene: TRBJ1-2
v_gene: TRBV6-1
CDR3aa: CASSEFSGNIYGGGYTF
CDR3nt: TGTGCCAGCAGTGAATTCAGCGGGAATATCTATGGCGGGGGCTACACCTTC

d_gene: NA
abundance: many
j_gene: TRBJ1-5
v_gene: TRBV20-1
CDR3aa: CSARRNNQPQHF
CDR3nt: TGCAGTGCTAGGAGGAATAATCAGCCCCAGCATTTT

d_gene: TRBD1
abundance: many
j_gene: TRBJ1-2
v_gene: TRBV28
CDR3aa: CASINADRDYGYTF
CDR3nt: TGTGCCAGCATTAACGCTGACAGGGATTATGGCTACACCTTC

d_gene: TRBD1
abundance: few
j_gene: TRBJ1-2
v_gene: TRBV12-3/TRBV12-4
CDR3aa: CASSPYQGAFYGYTF
CDR3nt: TGTGCCAGCAGTCCCTACCAGGGGGCCTTCTATGGCTACACCTTC

d_gene: NA
abundance: many
j_gene: TRBJ2-7
v_gene: TRBV6-2/TRBV6-3
CDR3aa: CASSSFRRYEQYF
CDR3nt: TGTGCCAGCAGCTCTTTTCGTCGTTACGAGCAGTACTTC

d_gene: NA
abundance: many
j_gene: TRBJ1-1
v_gene: TRBV5-1
CDR3aa: CASSTTGLTNTEAFF
CDR3nt: TGCGCCAGCAGCACGACGGGACTCACGAACACTGAAGCTTTCTTT

d_gene: TRBD2
abundance: many
j_gene: TRBJ2-2
v_gene: TRBV11-2
CDR3aa: CASSLVAGGLTGELFF
CDR3nt: TGTGCCAGCAGCTTAGTAGCGGGGGGGTTGACCGGGGAGCTGTTTTTT

d_gene: NA
abundance: NA
j_gene: TRBJ2-5
v_gene: TRBV4-1
CDR3aa: CASSHRPQEPGETQYF
CDR3nt: TGCGCCAGCAGCCACCGTCCACAGGAACCGGGGGAGACCCAGTACTTC

d_gene: TRBD1
abundance: few
j_gene: TRBJ2-5
v_gene: TRBV7-9
CDR3aa: CASSFRGQGRWETQYF
CDR3nt: TGTGCCAGCAGCTTCCGTGGACAGGGCCGATGGGAGACCCAGTACTTC

d_gene: NA
abundance: few
j_gene: TRBJ2-6
v_gene: TRBV6-5
CDR3aa: CASSYSMVAGANVLTF
CDR3nt: TGTGCCAGCAGTTACTCTATGGTCGCGGGGGCCAACGTCCTGACTTTC

d_gene: NA
abundance: few
j_gene: TRBJ1-1
v_gene: TRBV30
CDR3aa: CAWEEGNTEAFF
CDR3nt: TGTGCCTGGGAGGAGGGTAACACTGAAGCTTTCTTT

d_gene: NA
abundance: many
j_gene: TRBJ2-5
v_gene: TRBV6-2/TRBV6-3
CDR3aa: CASSRGGGQETKYF
CDR3nt: TGTGCCAGCAGTCGTGGAGGGGGTCAAGAGACCAAGTACTTC

d_gene: NA
abundance: many
j_gene: TRBJ1-2
v_gene: TRBV6-5
CDR3aa: CASGWRTVGIYGYTF
CDR3nt: TGTGCCAGCGGTTGGAGGACAGTGGGTATCTATGGCTACACCTTC

d_gene: TRBD2
abundance: NA
j_gene: TRBJ2-5
v_gene: TRBV3-1
CDR3aa: CASSYGTSGGRETQYF
CDR3nt: TGTGCCAGCAGCTATGGGACTAGCGGGGGTCGGGAGACCCAGTACTTC

d_gene: NA
abundance: many
j_gene: TRBJ2-7
v_gene: TRBV29-1
CDR3aa: CSVERQGHPREQYF
CDR3nt: TGCAGCGTTGAAAGGCAGGGCCACCCTCGGGAGCAGTACTTC

d_gene: TRBD1
abundance: many
j_gene: TRBJ1-5
v_gene: TRBV2
CDR3aa: CASSATGVPAAGNQPQHF
CDR3nt: TGTGCCAGCAGTGCGACAGGGGTTCCGGCTGCGGGTAATCAGCCCCAGCATTTT